This T cell receptor beta chain is drawn from a study of blood T cells in healthy people across ages. Each donor gave roughly 9.2 milliliters of peripheral blood. In each sample, at least 6 million PBMCs were isolated. Per sample, no less than 5 micrograms of total RNA were extracted. It was with a sample-barcoded 5' primer and a J-beta primer mix that a second PCR of roughly 7 to 12 cycles was run. Any given sample supplied a minimum of 2.5 million CDR3-containing paired-end reads. TCRdb processed the 5' RACE reads anew with MiXCR; each CDR3 protein has one entry. The table has about 800,000 distinct CDR3 sequences, roughly 46% seen once. The CDR3 consists of 13 residues. CDR1 is SQVTM and CDR2 is ANQGSEA in the germline V gene. V was cut by 7 bases and J by 1 base, with 11 bases left in between.

The chain uses TRBV29-1 and TRBJ2-4; D is perhaps TRBD1 or TRBD2 (6 bases each). This clonotype originated in a man at least 80 years old in good health. Input material: blood. CDR3 in amino acids: CSARGDAKNIQYF. The CDR3 nucleotides are TGCAGCGCGAGGGGGGACGCCAAAAACATTCAGTACTTC.